The TCR beta chain described here comes from a study of Ad26.COV2.S vaccination and SARS-CoV-2 variants. Notes on the study in general: Compared with placebo recipients, vaccine recipients had higher spike-specific TCR breadth. Responses of spike-specific T cells (both CD8+ and CD4+) reportedly showed substantial breadth after vaccination.

The treatment: 19 received Ad26.COV2.S at low or high dose, single or two shots; 5 received placebo; per-sample allocation not given. Sampling occurred on day 63 after the first vaccine or placebo injection. TCRdb keeps only in-frame clones here, not all; method: immunoSEQ multiplex PCR. The data hold about 390,000 clones, with around 85% observed a single time. To note about this clone: Its specificity is not known.

Sequencing was performed on peripheral blood, taken in a trial of Ad26.COV2.S vaccine versus placebo. The origin of this receptor is a person aged 18 to 65 who received the Ad26.COV2.S COVID-19 vaccine or a placebo.

CDR3 loop: CASSVDTSGGHNEQFF. CDR3 sequence (DNA): TGTGCCAGCAGCGTAGATACTAGCGGGGGACACAATGAGCAGTTCTTC. The gene calls are TRBV9 and TRBJ2-1; 11 nucleotides line up with TRBD2. Germline-derived CDR1 and CDR2 are SGDLS and YYNGEE. J lost 5 bases, V lost 0 bases, and 4 bases had no gene match. The CDR3 covers 16 residues.